This T cell receptor beta chain was captured in a study of T cells expressing NK-cell markers (dated by TCRdb to 2018 to 2020). Background for the entire study: In sorted CD3+CD56+NKG2C+, CD3+CD56+NKG2C- and CD3+CD56-NKG2C+ T-cell subsets from 7 to 9 donors, TCR beta-chain repertoires were profiled. Of the eight sequenced donors, seven were found to be HCMV-seropositive and one was found to be HCMV-seronegative. All eight donors whose samples were sequenced were randomly selected healthy volunteers, three of them men and five women. Sequencing of the libraries produced 2 x 150 bp reads on Illumina HiSeq 2000/2500, MiSeq or NextSeq.

Of note for this clonotype: Its antigen has not been determined.

HCMV-specific IgG was detected in serum with a commercial ELISA kit to determine HCMV serostatus. Peripheral blood mononuclear cells were isolated from blood by Ficoll density gradient centrifugation. The CDR3 sequence holds 15 residues, the cysteine and phenylalanine included. Only the protein is available. The germline V gene sets CDR1 to KGHDR and CDR2 to SFDVKD. Sequencing relied on an Illumina HiSeq 2000. 5'RACE template switching, by which a universal primer site and unique molecular identifiers were added, was used to make TCR beta cDNA libraries. Priming for cDNA synthesis came from the TCR beta constant segment, and two successive PCR amplification steps followed. Per the source publication's procedure: MIGEC handled demultiplexing of the reads and grouping by UMI, while MiTCR was used to assemble and quantify clonotypes. To exclude erroneous sequences, any TCR cDNA sequence not supported by at least two reads was discarded. The tcR package was used for downstream repertoire analysis, with clonotypes matched between fractions based on CDR3 nucleotide sequence plus V segment. VDJmatch was used to annotate antigen specificity against VDJdb, with one amino acid substitution in CDR3 allowed. TCRdb reprocessed the reads, and each CDR3 protein sequence is entered once, without DNA. TCRdb, not the authors, supplied the V and J calls. The table held for this sample gives around 550,000 distinct CDR3 sequences. Jointly, the top ten make up 3% to 4.5% of the sample.

Results and caveats for the whole study, not just this receptor: Whether the expanded NKG2C-expressing T cell clones were specific for HCMV antigens remained unclear. Those dominant clonotypes were again the most abundant among CD3+CD56-NKG2C+ cells in a few donors, at roughly 28.3-60.1%. For five or six donors, the dominant CD3+CD56+NKG2C+ clonotypes were among the top 10 CD8+ clonotypes and accounted for roughly 1.0-7.5% of CD8+ T cells.

Material for sequencing was blood T cells: a sorted CD56 or NKG2C T cell subset, CD4+ or CD8+ T cells, or bulk PBMC T cells (not recorded which). The sequence was collected from a man younger than 35 in good health. Donor details come from another sample of the same person, matched by shared clones. The chain is made from TRBV24-1 and TRBJ2-1; TCRdb picks TRBD2, but there is no DNA to check that call. CDR3 reads: CATRPSGSNGNEQFF.